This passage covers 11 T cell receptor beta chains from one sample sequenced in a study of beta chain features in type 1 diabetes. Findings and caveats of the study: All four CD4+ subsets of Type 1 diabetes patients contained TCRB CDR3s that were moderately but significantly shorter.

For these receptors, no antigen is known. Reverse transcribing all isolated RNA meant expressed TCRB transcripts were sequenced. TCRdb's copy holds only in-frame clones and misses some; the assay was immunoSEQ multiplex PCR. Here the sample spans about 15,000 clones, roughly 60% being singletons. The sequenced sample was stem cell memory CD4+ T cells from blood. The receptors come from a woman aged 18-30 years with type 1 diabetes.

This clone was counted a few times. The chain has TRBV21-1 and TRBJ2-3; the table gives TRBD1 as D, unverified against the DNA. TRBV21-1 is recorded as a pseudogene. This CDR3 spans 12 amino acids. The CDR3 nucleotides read TGTGCCAGCGGGACACCCACAGATACGCAGTATTTT. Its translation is CASGTPTDTQYF.

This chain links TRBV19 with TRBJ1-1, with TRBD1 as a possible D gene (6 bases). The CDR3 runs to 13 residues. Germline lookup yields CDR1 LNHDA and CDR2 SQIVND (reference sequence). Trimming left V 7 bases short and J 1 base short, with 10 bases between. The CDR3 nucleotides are TGTGCCAGTACCCTGACAGGGAACACTGAAGCTTTCTTT. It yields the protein CASTLTGNTEAFF.

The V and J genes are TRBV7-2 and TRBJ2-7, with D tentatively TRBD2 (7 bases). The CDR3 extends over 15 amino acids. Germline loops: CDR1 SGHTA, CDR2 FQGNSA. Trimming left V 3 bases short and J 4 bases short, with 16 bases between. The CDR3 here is CASSFGGALTYEQYF. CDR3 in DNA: TGTGCCAGCAGCTTTGGGGGGGCGTTAACGTACGAGCAGTACTTC.

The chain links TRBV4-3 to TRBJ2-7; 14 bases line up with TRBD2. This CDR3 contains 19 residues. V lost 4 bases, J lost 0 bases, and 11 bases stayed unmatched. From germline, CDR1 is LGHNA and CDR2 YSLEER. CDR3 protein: CASSPGGTSGGRYSYEQYF. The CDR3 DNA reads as TGCGCCAGCAGCCCCGGGGGGACTAGCGGGGGCCGTTACTCCTACGAGCAGTACTTC.

This CDR3 is CASSRGQGSNQPQHF. CDR3 coding DNA: TGTGCCAGCAGCCGGGGACAGGGCTCGAATCAGCCCCAGCATTTT. The chain uses TRBV5-6 and TRBJ1-5; 9 positions match TRBD1. Germline CDR1 SGHDT, CDR2 YYEEEE. CDR3 length equals 15 residues. V lost 4 bases, J lost 4 bases, and 6 bases stayed unmatched.

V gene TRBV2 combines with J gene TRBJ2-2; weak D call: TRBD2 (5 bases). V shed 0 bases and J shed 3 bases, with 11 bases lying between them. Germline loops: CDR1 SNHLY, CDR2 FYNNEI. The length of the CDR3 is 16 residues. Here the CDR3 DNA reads TGTGCCAGCAGTGAAGCGCGCGGGCCGGACACCGGGGAGCTGTTTTTT. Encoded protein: CASSEARGPDTGELFF.

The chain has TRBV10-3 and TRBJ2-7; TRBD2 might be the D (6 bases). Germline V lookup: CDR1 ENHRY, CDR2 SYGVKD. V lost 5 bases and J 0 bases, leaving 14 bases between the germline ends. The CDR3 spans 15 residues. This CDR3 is CAISSQAGTSYEQYF. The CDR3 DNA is TGTGCCATCAGTAGCCAAGCGGGCACCTCCTACGAGCAGTACTTC.

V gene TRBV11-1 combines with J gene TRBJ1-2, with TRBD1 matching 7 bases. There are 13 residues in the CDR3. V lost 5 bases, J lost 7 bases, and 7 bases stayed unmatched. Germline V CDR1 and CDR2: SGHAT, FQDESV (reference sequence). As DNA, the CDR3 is TGTGCCAGCAGCCCCGACAGGGTAGCTGGCTACACCTTC. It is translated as CASSPDRVAGYTF.

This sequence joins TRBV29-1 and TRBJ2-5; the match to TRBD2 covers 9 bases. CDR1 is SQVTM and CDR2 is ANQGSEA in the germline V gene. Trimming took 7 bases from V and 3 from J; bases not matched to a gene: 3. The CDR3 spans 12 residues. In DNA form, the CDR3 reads TGCAGCGCGGTAGCGGGAGAAGAGACCCAGTACTTC. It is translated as CSAVAGEETQYF.

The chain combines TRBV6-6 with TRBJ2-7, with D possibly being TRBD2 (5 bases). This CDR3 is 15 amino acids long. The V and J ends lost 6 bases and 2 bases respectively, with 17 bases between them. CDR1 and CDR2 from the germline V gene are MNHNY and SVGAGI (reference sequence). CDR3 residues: CASRRGGQSAYEQYF. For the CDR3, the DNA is TGTGCCAGCAGACGCGGCGGGCAGTCAGCCTACGAGCAGTACTTC.

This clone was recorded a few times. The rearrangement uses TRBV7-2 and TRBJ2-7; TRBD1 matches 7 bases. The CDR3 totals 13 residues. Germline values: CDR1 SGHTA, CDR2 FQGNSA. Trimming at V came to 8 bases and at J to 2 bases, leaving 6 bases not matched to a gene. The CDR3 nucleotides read TGTGCCAGCGCAGAACAGGGGACCTACGAGCAGTACTTC. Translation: CASAEQGTYEQYF.